Listed here are 24 T cell receptor beta chains from one sample, sequenced in a study of beta chain features in type 1 diabetes. As every portion of the isolated RNA was reverse transcribed, the sequencing read expressed TCRB transcripts. The method was immunoSEQ multiplex PCR; TCRdb's version includes in-frame clones alone and lacks a portion of them. The data contain 150,000 to 200,000 clones, approximately 9.9% of them singletons. The specimen sequenced was central memory CD4+ T cells from blood. The receptors here all came from a woman younger than 30 in good health.

The chain employs TRBV5-1 and TRBJ2-7; 8 nucleotides align to TRBD2. The CDR3 contains 14 residues. Losses at the gene ends were 1 base for V and 3 bases for J; bases not matched to a gene: 3. Germline loops: CDR1 SGHRS, CDR2 YFSETQ. Here the CDR3 reads CASSLSSGSYEQYF. Here the CDR3 DNA reads TGCGCCAGCAGCTTGTCAAGCGGGAGCTACGAGCAGTACTTC.

The chain carries TRBV6-5 and TRBJ1-3; 7 nucleotides agree with TRBD1. Trimming at V came to 8 bases and at J to 0 bases, leaving 7 bases not matched to a gene. Germline values: CDR1 MNHEY, CDR2 SVGAGI. CDR3 length equals 15 residues. In DNA, the CDR3 is TGTGCCAGCGGGACGGACAGGCGCTCTGGAAACACCATATATTTT. Its translation is CASGTDRRSGNTIYF.

A few counts support this clone. The chain is built from TRBV11-2 and TRBJ2-1; possible D gene TRBD2, 5 bases. Germline values: CDR1 SGHAT, CDR2 FQNNGV. The ends were cut back, 5 bases at V and 2 bases at J, with 13 bases in the middle. The CDR3 is made up of 15 amino acids. The CDR3 sequence: CASSPGGYPYNEQFF. The CDR3 coding sequence is TGTGCCAGCAGCCCAGGAGGTTACCCCTACAATGAGCAGTTCTTC.

This clone was detected a few times. The chain carries TRBV9 and TRBJ1-2; unclear D gene. The CDR3 covers 13 residues. Germline V gene data show CDR1 as SGDLS and CDR2 as YYNGEE. The V gene lost 2 bases and the J gene lost 1 base, with 6 bases spanning the gap. CDR3 amino acids: CASSVGVNYGYTF. The DNA of the CDR3 is TGTGCCAGCAGCGTGGGCGTTAACTATGGCTACACCTTC.

The gene calls are TRBV28 and TRBJ2-3, with 14 nucleotides matching TRBD2. Unmatched junction bases numbered 9, after V lost 6 bases and J lost 1 base. The CDR3 is 18 amino acids. Per germline, CDR1 MDHEN and CDR2 SYDVKM. CDR3 region: CASRDGTSGSLGTDTQYF. CDR3 sequence (DNA): TGTGCCAGCAGAGACGGGACTAGCGGGAGTTTGGGCACAGATACGCAGTATTTT.

The chain employs TRBV7-2 and TRBJ2-2; no firm D call. There are 14 residues in the CDR3. The germline V gene encodes CDR1 SGHTA and CDR2 FQGNSA. Trimming took off 5 bases at V and 7 bases at J, with 14 bases between the two ends. CDR3 protein: CASSPPRGFGELFF. In nucleotides, the CDR3 is TGTGCCAGCAGCCCTCCCCGCGGATTCGGGGAGCTGTTTTTT.

In its sample, this clone was seen a few times. V is TRBV11-1 and J is TRBJ2-2; D uncertain. Germline lookup yields CDR1 SGHAT and CDR2 FQDESV (reference sequence). This CDR3 has 11 amino acids. V lost 3 bases and J 6 bases, leaving 2 bases between the germline ends. As DNA, the CDR3 is TGTGCCAGCAGCTTCGCCGGGGAGCTGTTTTTT. This sequence encodes CASSFAGELFF.

This clone was observed a handful of times. This rearrangement joins TRBV5-1 to TRBJ1-1; 7 nucleotides line up with TRBD1. CDR1 and CDR2 from the germline V gene are SGHRS and YFSETQ. Trimming cost V 4 bases and J 4 bases; bases outside gene matches: 10. The CDR3 has 15 amino acids. For the CDR3, the DNA is TGCGCCAGCAGCCCTACGACAGGGAGAAGCACTGAAGCTTTCTTT. It codes for CASSPTTGRSTEAFF. Filled out from reference TRBV5-1 and TRBJ1-1, the complete variable domain reads KAGVTQTPRYLIKTRGQQVTLSCSPISGHRSVSWYQQTPGQGLQFLFEYFSETQRNKGNFPGRFSGRQFSNSRSEMNVSTLELGDSALYLCASSPTTGRSTEAFFGQGTRLTVV.

This clone was seen a few times. This sequence joins TRBV4-1 and TRBJ2-1; 8 bases line up with TRBD1. The CDR3 has 16 amino acids. With V trimmed by 3 bases and J by 5 bases, 9 bases remained unmatched. Germline V gene lookup returns CDR1 MGHRA and CDR2 YSYEKL. The CDR3 spells CASSHRWDRQNNEQFF. The CDR3 DNA sequence: TGCGCCAGCAGCCATCGATGGGACAGGCAAAACAATGAGCAGTTCTTC.

The gene calls are TRBV6-5 and TRBJ1-2, with TRBD1 matching over 7 bases. The V gene end was trimmed by 6 bases and the J gene end by 8 bases; junction bases not matched to a gene: 12. This CDR3 contains 14 residues. Germline lookup yields CDR1 MNHEY and CDR2 SVGAGI. This chain's CDR3 is CASRTGTRSRGYTF. The CDR3 DNA reads TGTGCCAGCAGGACAGGGACTAGGTCGCGCGGCTACACCTTC.

This clone came up a few times. The rearrangement links TRBV7-9 to TRBJ2-5; 9 bases match TRBD2. Germline-derived CDR1 and CDR2 are SEHNR and FQNEAQ (reference sequence). This CDR3 comprises 17 residues. V was clipped by 5 bases and J by 0 bases; unmatched bases: 10. CDR3 residues: CASSQTSGEVYQETQYF. The CDR3 nucleotides are TGTGCCAGCAGCCAGACTAGCGGAGAGGTGTACCAAGAGACCCAGTACTTC.

This clone showed up just a few times. V gene TRBV9 combines with J gene TRBJ2-2; TRBD1 matches 8 bases. This CDR3 comprises 21 residues. Germline assignment: CDR1 SGDLS and CDR2 YYNGEE. The J segment lost 0 bases and the V segment lost 8 bases, leaving 24 bases of the junction unmatched. The CDR3 is CARAPAKQGGIDYANTGELFF. DNA of the CDR3: TGTGCCAGGGCCCCAGCTAAACAGGGGGGCATCGACTACGCGAACACCGGGGAGCTGTTTTTT.

The V gene is TRBV5-6, the J gene TRBJ2-1; a weak D match, TRBD1 (6 bases). The CDR3 runs 14 residues. The germline CDR1 and CDR2 sequences are SGHDT and YYEEEE. The V end was cut by 4 bases, the J end by 2 bases, with 10 bases between. CDR3 region: CASSTWTAYNEQFF. CDR3 nucleotide sequence: TGTGCCAGCAGCACCTGGACAGCCTACAATGAGCAGTTCTTC.

The rearrangement uses TRBV30 and TRBJ1-6; D not resolved. Germline V lookup: CDR1 GTSNPN, CDR2 SVGIG (reference sequence). V lost 3 bases and J 9 bases, leaving 15 bases between the germline ends. The CDR3 length is 14 residues. The CDR3 spells CAWSLQTTSSPLHF. The CDR3 nucleotides read TGTGCCTGGAGCCTTCAGACAACGAGTTCACCCCTCCACTTT.

This chain connects TRBV7-8 to TRBJ1-6, with TRBD1 matching 8 bases. This CDR3 spans 15 amino acids. Trimming at V came to 1 base and at J to 10 bases, leaving 6 bases not matched to a gene. The germline gives CDR1 SGHVS, CDR2 FQNEAQ. The CDR3 spells CASSLDGTGRSPLHF. Here the CDR3 DNA reads TGTGCCAGCAGCTTAGACGGGACAGGCCGGTCACCCCTCCACTTT.

The chain couples TRBV5-1 to TRBJ1-4, with 7 bases fitting TRBD1. The CDR3 spans 15 residues. V shed 3 bases and J 8 bases; nucleotides not matched to a gene: 10. Germline CDR1 SGHRS, CDR2 YFSETQ. This chain's CDR3 is CASSSRQGGDEKLFF. CDR3 DNA sequence: TGCGCCAGCAGCTCCAGACAGGGAGGAGACGAAAAACTGTTTTTT.

The CDR3 sequence: CASSYGRAENIQYF. The CDR3 DNA is TGTGCCAGCAGCTACGGGCGGGCGGAGAACATTCAGTACTTC. The genes are TRBV7-2 and TRBJ2-4, with D possibly TRBD2 on 5 matching bases. V was pared by 4 bases and J by 7 bases, with 14 bases between. CDR1 and CDR2 from the germline V gene are SGHTA and FQGNSA. CDR3 length: 14 amino acids. The full variable domain, in which reference TRBV7-2 and TRBJ2-4 provide the parts outside the CDR3, is GAGVSQSPSNKVTEKGKDVELRCDPISGHTALYWYRQSLGQGLEFLIYFQGNSAPDKSGLPSDRFSAERTGGSVSTLTIQRTQQEDSAVYLCASSYGRAENIQYFGAGTRLSVL.

This clone turned up a few times. The rearrangement joins TRBV18 to TRBJ2-3; 9 bases map to TRBD2. This CDR3 contains 14 residues. After removal of 4 bases from V and 3 bases from J, the junction contained 2 bases not matched to a gene. Germline lookup yields CDR1 KGHSH and CDR2 LQKENI. CDR3 sequence reads: CASSLTSGTDTQYF. The CDR3 nucleotides read TGTGCCAGCTCACTGACTAGCGGTACAGATACGCAGTATTTT. Full variable domain (remainder filled in from reference TRBV18 and TRBJ2-3): NAGVMQNPRHLVRRRGQEARLRCSPMKGHSHVYWYRQLPEEGLKFMVYLQKENIIDESGMPKERFSAEFPKEGPSILRIQQVVRGDSAAYFCASSLTSGTDTQYFGPGTRLTVL.

The chain recombines TRBV30 with TRBJ2-5; D unresolved. Germline CDR1 is GTSNPN and CDR2 is SVGIG (reference sequence). V lost 2 bases to trimming and J lost 2 bases, with 12 bases between them. The length of the CDR3 is 14 residues. CDR3 loop: CAWSPGPYQETQYF. For the CDR3, the DNA is TGTGCCTGGAGTCCGGGTCCCTATCAAGAGACCCAGTACTTC.

The chain has TRBV10-3 and TRBJ1-1, with D tentatively TRBD1 (5 bases). CDR1 ENHRY and CDR2 SYGVKD come from the germline V gene. The CDR3 runs 15 residues. V lost 2 bases and J lost 6, with 16 bases in between. The CDR3 region has the DNA TGTGCCATCAGTGAGGGGGGGGGACCCCACGCTGAAGCTTTCTTT. It codes for CAISEGGGPHAEAFF.

The chain employs TRBV30 and TRBJ2-7, with D tentatively TRBD2 (5 bases). This CDR3 is built from 14 residues. V was cut by 4 bases and J by 0 bases, with 13 bases left in between. The germline CDR1 and CDR2 sequences are GTSNPN and SVGIG (reference sequence). The CDR3 DNA reads TGTGCCTGGAACCCCCGGACTGGCTCCTACGAGCAGTACTTC. This gives the protein CAWNPRTGSYEQYF. Full variable domain (remainder filled in from reference TRBV30 and TRBJ2-7): SQTIHQWPATLVQPVGSPLSLECTVEGTSNPNLYWYRQAAGRGLQLLFYSVGIGQISSEVPQNLSASRPQDRQFILSSKKLLLSDSGFYLCAWNPRTGSYEQYFGPGTRLTVT.

This clone was observed a few times. V usage is TRBV6-1 and J usage is TRBJ2-3; D unresolved. Germline V gives CDR1 MNHNS, CDR2 SASEGT. V lost 6 bases and J 14 bases, leaving 12 bases between the germline ends. This CDR3 spans 10 amino acids. The CDR3 is CASREYIWYF. The CDR3 DNA follows: TGTGCCAGCAGAGAGTATATTTGGTATTTT.

The sample holds a few counts of this clone. V is TRBV5-1 and J is TRBJ2-3, with 11 nucleotides matching TRBD2. The CDR3 is 18 residues long. Germline V gene lookup returns CDR1 SGHRS and CDR2 YFSETQ. With 1 base clipped from V and 0 bases from J, the junction kept 7 bases outside the gene matches. CDR3 region: CASSLSAGTSGSTDTQYF. CDR3 in DNA: TGCGCCAGCAGCTTGAGCGCCGGGACTAGCGGAAGCACAGATACGCAGTATTTT.

This clone was observed many times. V is TRBV5-1 and J is TRBJ2-5; possibly TRBD1 for D (5 bases). The V end lost 0 bases, the J end lost 5 bases, and 11 bases lay between the germline ends. The germline gives CDR1 SGHRS, CDR2 YFSETQ. CDR3 size: 14 residues. The CDR3 nucleotides are TGCGCCAGCAGCTTGGGACAGCCACGGGAGACCCAGTACTTC. Translation gives CASSLGQPRETQYF.